The 10 T cell receptor beta chains listed next were all sequenced from one sample in a study of T cells in localized non-small cell lung cancer. Method: immunoSEQ multiplex PCR; TCRdb's copy keeps in-frame clones and lacks some. Here the sample spans about 3,100 clones, 39% being singletons. The material sequenced was normal lung tissue next to the tumor, taken before any cancer treatment. These receptors were taken from a woman aged 35-75 years with stage I lung adenocarcinoma.

This rearrangement joins TRBV6-8 to TRBJ2-1, with TRBD2 matching over 16 bases. After removal of 5 bases from V and 10 bases from J, the junction contained 11 bases not matched to a gene. The CDR3 covers 17 residues. Germline CDR1 and CDR2: MNHGY and SAAAGT. The CDR3 nucleotides are TGTGCCAGCAGTGACCTTCCCGGGACTAGCGGGAGGGCCGAGCAGTTCTTC. It encodes CASSDLPGTSGRAEQFF.

CDR3 sequence reads: CASRIQGANTGELFF. Here the CDR3 DNA reads TGTGCCAGCAGGATACAGGGGGCGAACACCGGGGAGCTGTTTTTT. This chain links TRBV28 with TRBJ2-2; TRBD1 agrees at 8 bases. Germline CDR1 reads MDHEN; CDR2 reads SYDVKM. CDR3 length: 15 amino acids. With V trimmed by 6 bases and J by 0 bases, 3 bases remained unmatched.

The chain uses TRBV29-1 and TRBJ2-5, with unresolved D. The CDR3 loop spans 12 amino acids. The germline gives CDR1 SQVTM, CDR2 ANQGSEA. Trimming shortened V by 3 bases and J by 2 bases, and 7 bases separated the two germline ends. The CDR3 loop reads CSVEASQETQYF. As DNA, the CDR3 is TGCAGCGTTGAGGCGTCGCAAGAGACCCAGTACTTC.

The chain uses TRBV11-3 and TRBJ2-7; perhaps D is TRBD1 or TRBD2 (5 bases each). Between the trimmed V and J ends, which lost 5 bases and 4 bases, there was a span of 15 bases. There are 14 residues in the CDR3. CDR1 and CDR2 (germline): SGHNT, YENEEA. The chain's CDR3 is CASSARRDPYEQYF. The CDR3 coding sequence is TGTGCCAGCAGCGCACGTCGGGACCCGTACGAGCAGTACTTC.

This clone was detected a few times. The rearrangement links TRBV6-7 to TRBJ1-4; D possibly corresponds to TRBD1 (5 bases). TRBV6-7 is an open reading frame whose function is uncertain. The V end lost 2 bases, the J end lost 0 bases, and 13 bases lay between the germline ends. The CDR3 extends over 17 amino acids. The CDR3 here is CASSYRGTAATNEKLFF. The CDR3, as DNA: TGTGCCAGCAGTTACCGTGGGACGGCCGCAACTAATGAAAAACTGTTTTTT.

The V and J genes are TRBV30 and TRBJ1-2; D is undetermined. Trimming took 1 base from V and 7 from J, leaving 7 bases between them. CDR1 is GTSNPN, CDR2 SVGIG, per germline (reference sequence). There are 11 residues in the CDR3. The CDR3 spells CAWSDSGGYTF. For the CDR3, the DNA is TGTGCCTGGAGTGACAGTGGTGGCTACACCTTC. Using reference TRBV30 and TRBJ1-2 for the parts outside the CDR3, the full variable domain is SQTIHQWPATLVQPVGSPLSLECTVEGTSNPNLYWYRQAAGRGLQLLFYSVGIGQISSEVPQNLSASRPQDRQFILSSKKLLLSDSGFYLCAWSDSGGYTFGSGTRLTVV.

The chain uses TRBV28 and TRBJ1-5; no clear D. Trimming shortened V by 7 bases and J by 4 bases, and 17 bases separated the two germline ends. The V gene's germline CDR1 is MDHEN and CDR2 SYDVKM. The CDR3 has 15 amino acids. CDR3 sequence reads: CASIGSPRANQPQHF. CDR3 nucleotides: TGTGCCAGCATAGGCAGTCCCCGTGCGAATCAGCCCCAGCATTTT.

This chain links TRBV5-1 with TRBJ2-7; D is unresolved. V was shortened by 0 bases and J by 3 bases, with 13 bases between the two germline ends. The CDR3 is 15 amino acids. Germline CDR1 is SGHRS and CDR2 is YFSETQ. The CDR3, as DNA: TGCGCCAGCAGCTTGGCGATCGCCACTGTCTACGAGCAGTACTTC. Amino acids: CASSLAIATVYEQYF.

The chain couples TRBV27 to TRBJ2-1; 11 nucleotides line up with TRBD2. The germline CDR1 and CDR2 sequences are MNHEY and SMNVEV (reference sequence). After removal of 7 bases from V and 11 bases from J, the junction contained 4 bases not matched to a gene. This CDR3 contains 12 residues. The CDR3: CASKRLAGQQFF. The CDR3 coding sequence is TGTGCCAGCAAACGACTAGCGGGACAGCAGTTCTTC.

V is TRBV29-1 and J is TRBJ1-1; 8 bases map to TRBD1. This CDR3 comprises 15 residues. V was clipped by 7 bases and J by 3 bases; unmatched bases: 13. In germline, CDR1 is SQVTM, CDR2 ANQGSEA. CDR3 sequence reads: CSANQQGQGDTEAFF. CDR3 DNA sequence: TGCAGCGCAAACCAGCAAGGACAGGGAGACACTGAAGCTTTCTTT. Variable domain in full (rest from reference TRBV29-1 and TRBJ1-1): SAVISQKPSRDICQRGTSLTIQCQVDSQVTMMFWYRQQPGQSLTLIATANQGSEATYESGFVIDKFPISRPNLTFSTLTVSNMSPEDSSIYLCSANQQGQGDTEAFFGQGTRLTVV.